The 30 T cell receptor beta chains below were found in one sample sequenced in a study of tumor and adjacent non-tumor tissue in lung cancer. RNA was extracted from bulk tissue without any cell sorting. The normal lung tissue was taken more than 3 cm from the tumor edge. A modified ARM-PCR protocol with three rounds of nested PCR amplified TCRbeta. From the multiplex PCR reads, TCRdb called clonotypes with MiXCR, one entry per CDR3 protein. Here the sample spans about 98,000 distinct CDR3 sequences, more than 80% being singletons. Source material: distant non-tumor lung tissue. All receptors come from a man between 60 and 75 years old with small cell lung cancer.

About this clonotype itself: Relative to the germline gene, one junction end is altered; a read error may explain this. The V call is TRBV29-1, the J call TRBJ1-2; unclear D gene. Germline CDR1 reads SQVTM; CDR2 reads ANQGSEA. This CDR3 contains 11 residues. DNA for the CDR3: TGCGGCGTTGAGCGCTGCTATGGCTACACCTTC. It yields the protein CGVERCYGYTF.

CDR3 nucleotides: TGTGCCAGCTCACCACCGGGACGGGGGCTGGGTGAAGCTTTCTTT. Translated, it gives CASSPPGRGLGEAFF. This chain links TRBV18 with TRBJ1-1, with D possibly matching TRBD1 (6 bases). Trimming took 0 bases from V and 7 from J, leaving 15 bases between them. Germline V gives CDR1 KGHSH, CDR2 LQKENI. The CDR3 consists of 15 residues.

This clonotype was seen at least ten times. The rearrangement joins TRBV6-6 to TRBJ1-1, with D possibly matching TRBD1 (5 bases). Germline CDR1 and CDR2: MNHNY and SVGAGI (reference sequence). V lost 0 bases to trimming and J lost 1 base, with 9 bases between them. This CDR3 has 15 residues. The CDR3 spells CASSYSGGENTEAFF. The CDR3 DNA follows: TGTGCCAGCAGTTACTCCGGGGGTGAGAACACTGAAGCTTTCTTT.

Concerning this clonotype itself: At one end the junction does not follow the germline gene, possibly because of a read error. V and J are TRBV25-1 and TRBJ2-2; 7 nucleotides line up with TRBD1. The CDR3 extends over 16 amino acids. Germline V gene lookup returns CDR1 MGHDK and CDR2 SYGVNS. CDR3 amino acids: CASAPSRDRHTGELFF. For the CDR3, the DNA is TGTGCCAGCGCCCCCTCCCGGGACAGACACACCGGGGAGCTGTTTTTC.

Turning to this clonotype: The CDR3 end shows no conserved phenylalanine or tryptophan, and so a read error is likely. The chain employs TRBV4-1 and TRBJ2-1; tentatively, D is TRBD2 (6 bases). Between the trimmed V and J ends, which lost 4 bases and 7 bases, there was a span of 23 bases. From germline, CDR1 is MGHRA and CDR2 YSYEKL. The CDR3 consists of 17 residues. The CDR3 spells CASSRPGGEAGKNEQFL. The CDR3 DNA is TGCGCCAGCAGCCGCCCGGGCGGGGAAGCGGGCAAAAATGAGCAGTTCTTA.

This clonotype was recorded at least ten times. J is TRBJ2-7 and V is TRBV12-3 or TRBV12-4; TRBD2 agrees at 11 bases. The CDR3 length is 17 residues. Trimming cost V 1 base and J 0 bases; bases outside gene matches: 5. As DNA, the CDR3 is TGTGCCAGCAGTTTAGAAACTAGCGGGAGATGCTCCTACGAGCAGTACGTC. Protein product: CASSLETSGRCSYEQYV.

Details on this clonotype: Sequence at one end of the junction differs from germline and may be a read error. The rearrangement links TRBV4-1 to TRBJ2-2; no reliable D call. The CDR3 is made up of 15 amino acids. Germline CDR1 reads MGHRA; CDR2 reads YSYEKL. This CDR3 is CASSQFGVNIGELFF. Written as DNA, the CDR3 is TGCGCCAGCAGCCAATTCGGAGTCAACATCGGGGAGCTGTTTTTT.

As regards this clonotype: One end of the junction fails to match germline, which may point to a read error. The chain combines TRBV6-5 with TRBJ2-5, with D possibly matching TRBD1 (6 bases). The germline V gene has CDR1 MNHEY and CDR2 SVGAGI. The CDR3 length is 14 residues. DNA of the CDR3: TGTGCCAGCAGTTTCCAGACAGGCCAAGAGGCCCAGTATTTC. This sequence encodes CASSFQTGQEAQYF.

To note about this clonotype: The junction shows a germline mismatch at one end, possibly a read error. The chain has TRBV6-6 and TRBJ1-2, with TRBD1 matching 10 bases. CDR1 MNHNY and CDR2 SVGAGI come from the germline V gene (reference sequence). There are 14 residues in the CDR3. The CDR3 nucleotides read TGTGCCAGCAGTTACCTCGGGACAGGGGATGGGTACACCTTC. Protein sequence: CASSYLGTGDGYTF.

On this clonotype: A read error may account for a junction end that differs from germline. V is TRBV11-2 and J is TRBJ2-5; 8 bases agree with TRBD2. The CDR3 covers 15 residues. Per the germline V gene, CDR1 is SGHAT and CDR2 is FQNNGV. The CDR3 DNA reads TGTGCCAGCAGTTTAGCATTAGCGGGATTAGTGACCCAGTACTTC. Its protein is CASSLALAGLVTQYF.

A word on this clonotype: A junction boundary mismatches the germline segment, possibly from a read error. CDR3 bases: TGTGCCAGCAGCTCCCGGACTAGCGGGACGGTCACCGGGGAGCTGTTTTTT. Translating it yields CASSSRTSGTVTGELFF. This chain joins TRBV4-1 and TRBJ2-2; TRBD2 aligns across 12 bases. This CDR3 has 17 amino acids. Germline V gene sequence: CDR1 MGHRA, CDR2 YSYEKL.

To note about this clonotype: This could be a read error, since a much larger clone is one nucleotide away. CDR3 residues: CASSLMGSWDSPLHF. The CDR3 DNA follows: TGTGCCAGCAGCTTAATGGGGTCCTGGGATTCACCCCTCCACTTT. This sequence joins TRBV7-9 and TRBJ1-6; D ambiguous. Trimming took 2 bases from V and 8 from J, leaving 13 bases between them. CDR1 is SEHNR, CDR2 FQNEAQ, per germline (reference sequence). The CDR3 runs 15 residues.

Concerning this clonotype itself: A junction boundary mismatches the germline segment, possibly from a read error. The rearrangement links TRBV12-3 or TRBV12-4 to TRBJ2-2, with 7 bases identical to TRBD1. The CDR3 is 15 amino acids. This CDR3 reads CTSSFSGTDTRELLF. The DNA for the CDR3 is TGTACCAGCAGTTTCTCTGGGACAGATACCAGGGAGCTGTTATTT.

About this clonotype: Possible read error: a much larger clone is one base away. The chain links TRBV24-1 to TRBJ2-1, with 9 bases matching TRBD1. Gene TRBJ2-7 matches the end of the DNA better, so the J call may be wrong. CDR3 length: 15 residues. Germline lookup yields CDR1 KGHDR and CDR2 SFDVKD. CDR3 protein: CATSDPGQGHNEQYF. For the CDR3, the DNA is TGTGCCACCAGTGACCCGGGACAGGGACACAATGAGCAGTACTTC.

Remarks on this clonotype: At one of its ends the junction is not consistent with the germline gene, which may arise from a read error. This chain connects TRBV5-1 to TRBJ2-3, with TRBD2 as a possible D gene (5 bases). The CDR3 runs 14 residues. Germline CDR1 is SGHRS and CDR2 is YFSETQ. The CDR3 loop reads CASSLTGNTDTQYF. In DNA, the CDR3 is TGCGCCAGCAGCTTGACCGGGAACACAGACACGCAGTATTTT.

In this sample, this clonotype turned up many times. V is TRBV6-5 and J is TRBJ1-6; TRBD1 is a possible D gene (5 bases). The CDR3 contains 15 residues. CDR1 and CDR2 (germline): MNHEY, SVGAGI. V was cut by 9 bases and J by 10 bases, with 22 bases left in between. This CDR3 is CASTRRGVGGSPLHF. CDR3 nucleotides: TGTGCCAGTACCCGCCGGGGGGTGGGAGGATCACCCCTCCACTTT.

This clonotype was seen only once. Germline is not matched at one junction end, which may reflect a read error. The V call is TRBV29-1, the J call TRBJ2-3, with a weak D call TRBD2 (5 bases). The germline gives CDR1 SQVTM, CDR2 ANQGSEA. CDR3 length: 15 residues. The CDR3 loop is CSVEWRRSGTDTQYF. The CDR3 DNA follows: TGCAGCGTTGAATGGCGGAGGTCTGGCACAGATACGCAATATTTT.

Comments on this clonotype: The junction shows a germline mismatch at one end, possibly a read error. CDR3 sequence (DNA): TGTGCCAGCACCCCCGTCACCTGGACGGGGAACTATGACTACACCTTC. Encoded protein: CASTPVTWTGNYDYTF. This chain connects TRBV6-5 to TRBJ1-2; D gene ambiguous. The CDR3 sequence is 16 residues long. Germline V gene sequence: CDR1 MNHEY, CDR2 SVGAGI.

The CDR3 DNA sequence: TGTGCCAGTAGTATGTGGACAGGGGAAGCGAGGCAGCCCCAGCATTTT. Its protein is CASSMWTGEARQPQHF. The gene calls are TRBV19 and TRBJ1-5; 9 bases are a match to TRBD1. Trimming at V came to 3 bases and at J to 7 bases, leaving 10 bases not matched to a gene. The germline CDR1 and CDR2 sequences are LNHDA and SQIVND (reference sequence). The CDR3 contains 16 residues.

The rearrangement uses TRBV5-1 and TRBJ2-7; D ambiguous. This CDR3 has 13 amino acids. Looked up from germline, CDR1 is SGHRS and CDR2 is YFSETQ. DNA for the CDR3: TGCGCCAGCAGCTTACTCCCATTCTACGATCAGTACGTC. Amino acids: CASSLLPFYDQYV.

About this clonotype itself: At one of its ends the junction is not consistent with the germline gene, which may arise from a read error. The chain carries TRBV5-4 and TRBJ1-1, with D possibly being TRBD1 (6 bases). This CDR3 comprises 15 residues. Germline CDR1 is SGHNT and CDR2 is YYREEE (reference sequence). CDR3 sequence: CASSSRRGGITEAFF. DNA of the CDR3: TGTGCTAGCAGCTCACGGAGAGGGGGAATCACTGAAGCCTTCTTT.

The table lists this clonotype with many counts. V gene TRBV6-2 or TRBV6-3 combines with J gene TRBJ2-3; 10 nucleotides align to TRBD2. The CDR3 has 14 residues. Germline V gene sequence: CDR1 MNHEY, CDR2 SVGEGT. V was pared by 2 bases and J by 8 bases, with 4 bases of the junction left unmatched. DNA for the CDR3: TGTGCCAGCAGTTACGGAAGCGGGAGGGCTACGCAGTATTTT. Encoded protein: CASSYGSGRATQYF.

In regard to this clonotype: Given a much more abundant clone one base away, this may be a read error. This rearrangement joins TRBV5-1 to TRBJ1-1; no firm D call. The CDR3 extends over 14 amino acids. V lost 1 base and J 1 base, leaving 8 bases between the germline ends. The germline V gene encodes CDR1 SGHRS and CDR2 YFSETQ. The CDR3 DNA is TGCGCCAGCAGCTTGAGGCTAGGGAACACTGAAGCTTTCTTT. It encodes CASSLRLGNTEAFF.

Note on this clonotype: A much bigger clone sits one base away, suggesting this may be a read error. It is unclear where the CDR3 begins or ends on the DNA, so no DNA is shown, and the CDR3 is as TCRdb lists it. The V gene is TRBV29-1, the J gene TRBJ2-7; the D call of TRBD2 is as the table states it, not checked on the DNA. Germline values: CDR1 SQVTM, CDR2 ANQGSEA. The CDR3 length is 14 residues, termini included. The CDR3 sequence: CGVAGGSAYYEHYF.

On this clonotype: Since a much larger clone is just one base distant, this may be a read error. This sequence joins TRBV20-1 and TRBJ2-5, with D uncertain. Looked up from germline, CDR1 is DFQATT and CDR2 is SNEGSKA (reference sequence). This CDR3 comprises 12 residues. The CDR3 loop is CSAETLQETHYF. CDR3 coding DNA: TGCAGTGCTGAGACTCTCCAAGAGACCCATTACTTC.

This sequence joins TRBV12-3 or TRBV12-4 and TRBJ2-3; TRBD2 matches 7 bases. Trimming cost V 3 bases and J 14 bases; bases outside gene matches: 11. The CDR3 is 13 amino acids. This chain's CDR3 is CASSFKSGTVLYF. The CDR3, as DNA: TGTGCCAGCAGTTTTAAGAGCGGGACGGTGCTGTATTTT.

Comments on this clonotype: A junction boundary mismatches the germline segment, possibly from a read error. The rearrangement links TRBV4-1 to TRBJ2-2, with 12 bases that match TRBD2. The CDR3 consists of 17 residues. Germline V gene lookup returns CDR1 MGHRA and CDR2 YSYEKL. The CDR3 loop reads CAITSRTSGTNTGELFF. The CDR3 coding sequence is TGCGCCATCACCTCCCGGACTAGCGGGACGAACACCGGGGAGTTGTTTTTT.

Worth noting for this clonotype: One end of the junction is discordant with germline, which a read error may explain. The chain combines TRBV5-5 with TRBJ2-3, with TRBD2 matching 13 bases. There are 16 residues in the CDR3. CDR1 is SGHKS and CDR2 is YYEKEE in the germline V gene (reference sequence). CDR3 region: CTSSLELAGGRDTQYF. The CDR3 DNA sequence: TGTACCAGCAGCTTAGAACTAGCGGGAGGGCGAGATACGCAGTATTTT.

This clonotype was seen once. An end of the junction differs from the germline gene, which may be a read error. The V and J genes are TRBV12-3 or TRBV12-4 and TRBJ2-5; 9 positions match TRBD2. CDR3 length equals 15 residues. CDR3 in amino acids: CASSPTSGAMEAQHF. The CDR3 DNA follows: TGTGCCAGCAGTCCGACTAGCGGCGCGATGGAGGCCCAACACTTC.

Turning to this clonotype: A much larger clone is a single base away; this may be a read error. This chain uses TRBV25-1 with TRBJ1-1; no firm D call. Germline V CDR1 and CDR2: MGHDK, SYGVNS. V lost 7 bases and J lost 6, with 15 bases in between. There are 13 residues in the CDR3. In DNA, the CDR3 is TGTGCCAGCAAAGCCGGGAACTGGGCTGAAGCTTTCTTT. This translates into CASKAGNWAEAFF.